Listed here are 16 T cell receptor beta chains from one sample, sequenced in a study of blood T cell repertoires in COVID-19. Assay used: immunoSEQ multiplex PCR; TCRdb lists only in-frame clones, some missing. The sample includes about 200,000 clones, approximately 80% seen only once; the top ten take approximately 6.9%. The sequenced material came from peripheral blood. The receptor source for this set is a human donor with acute or convalescent COVID-19. The donor label of this sample is uncertain.

This clone appeared many times. This rearrangement joins TRBV4-2 to TRBJ2-5, with 10 bases that match TRBD2. The junction had 5 bases not matched to a gene; V was cut back by 0 bases and J by 4 bases. CDR3 length: 16 residues. Germline V CDR1 and CDR2: LGHNA, YNFKEQ. The CDR3 DNA is TGTGCCAGCAGCCAAGAAGACAGCGGGAGGGGAGAGACCCAGTACTTC. This gives the protein CASSQEDSGRGETQYF.

The V gene is TRBV10-3, the J gene TRBJ2-7, with D maybe TRBD1 (6 bases). Trimming cost V 6 bases and J 3 bases, with 12 bases left between them. The CDR3 sequence is 13 residues long. CDR1 ENHRY and CDR2 SYGVKD come from the germline V gene. The CDR3, as DNA: TGTGCCATCAGACCAGGACAGAACTACGAGCAGTACTTC. Translation gives CAIRPGQNYEQYF.

The chain is built from TRBV19 and TRBJ1-2; D call uncertain. Germline lookup yields CDR1 LNHDA and CDR2 SQIVND (reference sequence). Trimming stripped 0 bases from V and 8 bases from J, with 19 bases between. This CDR3 has 16 residues. The CDR3 sequence is CASSIDQAIHGGGYTF. DNA for the CDR3: TGTGCCAGTAGTATAGATCAGGCGATACATGGAGGAGGCTACACCTTC. Using reference TRBV19 and TRBJ1-2 for the parts outside the CDR3, the full variable domain is DGGITQSPKYLFRKEGQNVTLSCEQNLNHDAMYWYRQDPGQGLRLIYYSQIVNDFQKGDIAEGYSVSREKKESFPLTVTSAQKNPTAFYLCASSIDQAIHGGGYTFGSGTRLTVV.

J is TRBJ2-1 and V is TRBV19; 7 bases map to TRBD2. Per the germline V gene, CDR1 is LNHDA and CDR2 is SQIVND (reference sequence). V dropped 2 bases and J dropped 6; count of bases not matched to a gene: 4. The CDR3 is 14 amino acids. Here the CDR3 DNA reads TGTGCCAGTAGTATAACCGGGAGGCGCAATGAGCAGTTCTTC. Its protein is CASSITGRRNEQFF.

V is TRBV16 and J is TRBJ1-1, with 7 nucleotides matching TRBD1. The germline CDR1 and CDR2 sequences are KGHSY and FQNENV. There are 15 residues in the CDR3. With 4 bases clipped from V and 5 bases from J, the junction kept 10 bases outside the gene matches. CDR3 protein: CASSPSGRGWTEAFF. Written as DNA, the CDR3 is TGTGCCAGCAGCCCAAGCGGCAGGGGGTGGACTGAAGCTTTCTTT. The variable domain in full, with the rest retrieved from reference TRBV16 and TRBJ1-1, is GEEVAQTPKHLVRGEGQKAKLYCAPIKGHSYVFWYQQVLKNEFKFLISFQNENVFDETGMPKERFSAKCLPNSPCSLEIQATKLEDSAVYFCASSPSGRGWTEAFFGQGTRLTVV.

The rearrangement joins TRBV11-1 to TRBJ2-7; tentatively, D is TRBD2 (5 bases). Looked up from germline, CDR1 is SGHAT and CDR2 is FQDESV (reference sequence). V lost 5 bases, J lost 2 bases, and 16 bases lay in between. The CDR3 contains 15 residues. The CDR3 region is CASSPIRDSPYEQYF. The CDR3 DNA sequence: TGTGCCAGCAGCCCTATCCGGGATTCCCCCTACGAGCAGTACTTC.

The V call is TRBV7-9, the J call TRBJ2-6, with D possibly matching TRBD1 (5 bases). The V end was cut by 4 bases, the J end by 0 bases, with 7 bases between. This CDR3 has 15 residues. Germline V gene lookup returns CDR1 SEHNR and CDR2 FQNEAQ (reference sequence). The CDR3 DNA reads as TGTGCCAGCAGCTCAGGGAACTCTGGGGCCAACGTCCTGACTTTC. The encoded protein is CASSSGNSGANVLTF.

The chain uses TRBV5-4 and TRBJ2-1, with 12 bases lining up with TRBD2. Trimming cost V 3 bases and J 3 bases; bases outside gene matches: 7. CDR3 length: 17 amino acids. CDR1 is SGHNT and CDR2 is YYREEE in the germline V gene (reference sequence). The CDR3 loop reads CASSSRLAGEGYNEQFF. The CDR3 DNA sequence: TGTGCCAGCAGCTCCAGACTAGCGGGAGAGGGCTACAATGAGCAGTTCTTC. Complete variable domain (other parts from reference TRBV5-4 and TRBJ2-1): ETGVTQSPTHLIKTRGQQVTLRCSSQSGHNTVSWYQQALGQGPQFIFQYYREEENGRGNFPPRFSGLQFPNYSSELNVNALELDDSALYLCASSSRLAGEGYNEQFFGPGTRLTVL.

The genes are TRBV9 and TRBJ1-2; TRBD1 matches 7 bases. The CDR3 is 14 residues long. V shed 5 bases and J 7 bases; nucleotides not matched to a gene: 11. Per germline, CDR1 SGDLS and CDR2 YYNGEE. DNA of the CDR3: TGTGCCAGCAGTCGAAGGATACAGGGGAGTGGCTACACCTTC. It yields the protein CASSRRIQGSGYTF.

This chain uses TRBV5-1 with TRBJ2-6; weak D call: TRBD1 (6 bases). Trimming cost V 5 bases and J 0 bases, with 12 bases left between them. CDR3 size: 16 residues. Looked up from germline, CDR1 is SGHRS and CDR2 is YFSETQ. The DNA for the CDR3 is TGCGCCAGCAGAATACAGGGAAGCTCTGGGGCCAACGTCCTGACTTTC. This gives the protein CASRIQGSSGANVLTF.

This chain joins TRBV7-8 and TRBJ1-5; a weak D match, TRBD1 (5 bases). Looked up from germline, CDR1 is SGHVS and CDR2 is FQNEAQ. Trimming took off 7 bases at V and 0 bases at J, with 16 bases between the two ends. The CDR3 length is 16 residues. The CDR3 loop is CASTPGGAYSNQPQHF. Written as DNA, the CDR3 is TGTGCCAGCACCCCGGGAGGGGCCTATAGCAATCAGCCCCAGCATTTT. Filled out from reference TRBV7-8 and TRBJ1-5, the complete variable domain reads GAGVSQSPRYKVAKRGQDVALRCDPISGHVSLFWYQQALGQGPEFLTYFQNEAQLDKSGLPSDRFFAERPEGSVSTLKIQRTQQEDSAVYLCASTPGGAYSNQPQHFGDGTRLSIL.

This clone came up a few times. The J gene is TRBJ2-7, the V gene TRBV11-2; the D gene is possibly TRBD1 (5 bases). V gave up 6 bases and J gave up 2 bases, with 14 bases separating them. The CDR3 extends over 14 amino acids. CDR1 SGHAT and CDR2 FQNNGV come from the germline V gene. The DNA for the CDR3 is TGTGCCAGCAGTTTCAACGACAGTCCCTACGAGCAGTACTTC. Residues: CASSFNDSPYEQYF.

V is TRBV24-1 and J is TRBJ1-1, with no clear D. Germline V gene sequence: CDR1 KGHDR, CDR2 SFDVKD. Trimming took off 4 bases at V and 5 bases at J, with 13 bases between the two ends. This CDR3 spans 14 amino acids. The CDR3: CATSDPAWRTEAFF. The CDR3 nucleotides are TGTGCCACCAGTGACCCGGCCTGGCGGACTGAAGCTTTCTTT.

The chain couples TRBV5-4 to TRBJ1-3; TRBD1 matches 7 bases. Germline CDR1 SGHNT, CDR2 YYREEE (reference sequence). Trimming took 0 bases from V and 3 from J; bases not matched to a gene: 6. This CDR3 has 16 amino acids. The CDR3 nucleotides read TGTGCCAGCAGCTTGGCCGAGACAGGGCTTGGAAACACCATATATTTT. It specifies CASSLAETGLGNTIYF.

The chain has TRBV5-4 and TRBJ1-2; 7 positions agree with TRBD1. The V gene end was trimmed by 2 bases and the J gene end by 5 bases; junction bases not matched to a gene: 12. The CDR3 contains 16 residues. Germline-derived CDR1 and CDR2 are SGHNT and YYREEE (reference sequence). In DNA, the CDR3 is TGTGCCAGCAGCTTACCCGTACAGGGGAATCGGTATGGCTACACCTTC. As protein: CASSLPVQGNRYGYTF. The variable domain in full, completed from reference TRBV5-4 and TRBJ1-2, reads ETGVTQSPTHLIKTRGQQVTLRCSSQSGHNTVSWYQQALGQGPQFIFQYYREEENGRGNFPPRFSGLQFPNYSSELNVNALELDDSALYLCASSLPVQGNRYGYTFGSGTRLTVV.

The chain combines TRBV3-1 (or the pseudogene TRBV3-2) with TRBJ2-7; 9 positions agree with TRBD2. This CDR3 spans 14 amino acids. J was trimmed by 5 bases and V by 3 bases; bases with no gene match: 5. In germline, CDR1 is LGHDT, CDR2 YNNKEL (reference sequence). CDR3: CASSHRREGHEQYF. As DNA, the CDR3 is TGTGCCAGCAGCCACCGGCGGGAGGGCCACGAGCAGTACTTC.